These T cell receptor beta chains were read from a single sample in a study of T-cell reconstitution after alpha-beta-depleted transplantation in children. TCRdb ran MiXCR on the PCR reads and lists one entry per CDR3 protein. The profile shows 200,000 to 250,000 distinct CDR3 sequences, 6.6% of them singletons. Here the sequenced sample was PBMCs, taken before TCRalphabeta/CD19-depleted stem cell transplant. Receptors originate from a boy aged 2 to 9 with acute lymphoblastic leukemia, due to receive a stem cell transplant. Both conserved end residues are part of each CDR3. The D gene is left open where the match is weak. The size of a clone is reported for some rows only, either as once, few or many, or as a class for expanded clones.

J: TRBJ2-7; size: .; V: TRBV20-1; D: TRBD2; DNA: TGCAGTGCTAGAATAGTAGCGGGAGCAGTCTACGACCAGTACTTC; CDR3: CSARIVAGAVYDQYF
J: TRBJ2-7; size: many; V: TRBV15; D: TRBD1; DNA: TGTGCCACCAGCACGCGACAGGGTCCCTACGAGCAGTACTTC; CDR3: CATSTRQGPYEQYF
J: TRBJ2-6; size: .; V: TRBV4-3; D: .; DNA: TGCGCCAGCAGCCCCACCAGGGGGGTCGCTGGGGCCAACGTCCTGACTTTC; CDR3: CASSPTRGVAGANVLTF
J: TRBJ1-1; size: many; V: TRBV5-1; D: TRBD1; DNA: TGCGCCAGCAGCCACAAGGGGACAGGGGAATACGAAGCTTTCTTT; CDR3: CASSHKGTGEYEAFF
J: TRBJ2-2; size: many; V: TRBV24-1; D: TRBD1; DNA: TGTGCCATACAGGGGTTGGGCACCGGGGAGCTGTTTTTT; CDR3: CAIQGLGTGELFF
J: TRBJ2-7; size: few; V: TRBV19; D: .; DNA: TGTGCCAGTAGCTCGACAGTCTACTCCTACGAGCAGTACTTC; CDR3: CASSSTVYSYEQYF
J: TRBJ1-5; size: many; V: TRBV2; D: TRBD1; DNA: TGTGCCAGCAGTGATGTGGACAGGGCAAACCAGCCCCAGCATTTT; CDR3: CASSDVDRANQPQHF
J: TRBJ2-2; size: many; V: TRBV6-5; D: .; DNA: TGTGCCAGCAGTCACACCGGGGAGCTGTTTTTT; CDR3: CASSHTGELFF
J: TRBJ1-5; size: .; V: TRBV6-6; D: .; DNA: TGTGCCAGCAGTTCGGGGTTTAATCAGCCCCAGCATTTT; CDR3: CASSSGFNQPQHF
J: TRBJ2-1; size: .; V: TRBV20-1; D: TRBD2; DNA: TGCAGTGCCCCTCTAACCACTAGCGGGGGGGCCGATGAGCAGTTCTTC; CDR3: CSAPLTTSGGADEQFF
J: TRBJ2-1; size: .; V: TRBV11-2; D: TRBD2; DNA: TGTGCCAGCAGCTCAAGGACTAGCGAGGGTGAGCAGTTCTTC; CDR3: CASSSRTSEGEQFF
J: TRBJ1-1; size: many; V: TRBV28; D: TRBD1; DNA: TGTGCCAGCAGTCAAGACAGGGATCGCACTGAAGCTTTCTTT; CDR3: CASSQDRDRTEAFF
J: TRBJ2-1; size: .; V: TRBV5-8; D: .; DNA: TGTGCCAGCAGCTTCGAAGGGTCTACCTACAATGAGCAGTTCTTC; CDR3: CASSFEGSTYNEQFF
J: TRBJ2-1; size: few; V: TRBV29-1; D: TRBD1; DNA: TGCAGCGTTGGTGGGCGCAGGGGGCTATACAATGAGCAGTTCTTC; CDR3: CSVGGRRGLYNEQFF
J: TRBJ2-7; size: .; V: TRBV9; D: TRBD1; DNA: TGTGCCAGCAGCGAGACAGGGGGCTTTTACGAGCAGTACTTC; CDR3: CASSETGGFYEQYF
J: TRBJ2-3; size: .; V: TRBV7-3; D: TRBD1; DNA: TGTGCCAGCAGCTACAACAGGGGCGATACGCAGTATTTT; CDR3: CASSYNRGDTQYF
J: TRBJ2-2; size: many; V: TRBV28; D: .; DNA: TGTGCCAGCAGTTTTTCCCCCAAGGGGGAGCTGTTTTTT; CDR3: CASSFSPKGELFF
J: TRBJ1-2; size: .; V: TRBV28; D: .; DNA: TGTGCCAGCAGTTTACAGGGAGAAAGCTCTAACTATGGCTACACCTTC; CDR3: CASSLQGESSNYGYTF
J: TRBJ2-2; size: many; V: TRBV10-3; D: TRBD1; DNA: TGTGCCATCAATCCGGGACAGGGTCGTCCCGGGGAGCTGTTTTTT; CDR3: CAINPGQGRPGELFF
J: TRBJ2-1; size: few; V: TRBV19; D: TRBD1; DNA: TGTGCCAGTAGTATCCTCACCGGGACAGGGTACAATGAGCAGTTCTTC; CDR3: CASSILTGTGYNEQFF
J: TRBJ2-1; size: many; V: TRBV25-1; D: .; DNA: TGTGCCAGCAGTGAAGGGGGCACTTACAATGAGCAGTTCTTC; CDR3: CASSEGGTYNEQFF
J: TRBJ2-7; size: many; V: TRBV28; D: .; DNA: TGTGCCAGCAGTTTCGTGGACTTACCCTACGAGCAGTACTTC; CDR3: CASSFVDLPYEQYF
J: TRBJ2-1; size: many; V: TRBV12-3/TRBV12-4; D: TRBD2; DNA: TGTGCCAGCAGTCGAACTAGCGGGGGGGCTTGGGAGCAGTTCTTC; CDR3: CASSRTSGGAWEQFF
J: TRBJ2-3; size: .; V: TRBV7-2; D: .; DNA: TGTGCCAGCAGCACGGGGGTTGCGTTTAGCACAGATACGCAGTATTTT; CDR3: CASSTGVAFSTDTQYF
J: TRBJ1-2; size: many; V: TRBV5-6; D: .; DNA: TGTGCCAGCAGCTTCGAAGGGGCTTACTATGGCTACACCTTC; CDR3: CASSFEGAYYGYTF
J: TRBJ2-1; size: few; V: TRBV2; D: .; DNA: TGTGCCATAGCCCAGTGGGATGAGCAGTTCTTC; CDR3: CAIAQWDEQFF
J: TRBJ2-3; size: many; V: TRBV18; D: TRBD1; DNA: TGTGCCAGCTCACAAGGACAGGGGACAGATACGCAGTATTTT; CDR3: CASSQGQGTDTQYF
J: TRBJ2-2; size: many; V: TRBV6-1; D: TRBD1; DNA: TGTGCCAGCAGCCCGGGACAGTACACCGGGGAGCTGTTTTTT; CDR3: CASSPGQYTGELFF
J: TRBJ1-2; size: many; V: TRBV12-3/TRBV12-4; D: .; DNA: TGTGCCAGCAGTCCTAAGCTCTCCCTCCGGGGCTCCTATGGCTACACCTTC; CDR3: CASSPKLSLRGSYGYTF
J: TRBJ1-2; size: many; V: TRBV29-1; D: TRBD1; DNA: TGCAGCGTGGATACAGGGGTAGGCGGCTACACCTTC; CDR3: CSVDTGVGGYTF
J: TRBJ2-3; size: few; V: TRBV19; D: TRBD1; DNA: TGTGCCAGTAGTGCCGGGACAGCAGATACGCAGTATTTT; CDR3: CASSAGTADTQYF
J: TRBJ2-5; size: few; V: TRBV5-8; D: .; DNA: TGTGCCAGCAGCCGGAACGGGATCCAAGAGACCCAGTACTTC; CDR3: CASSRNGIQETQYF
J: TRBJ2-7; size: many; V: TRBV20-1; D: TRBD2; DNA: TGCAGTGCTAGAGATCGGGATAGCGGGAGGGCTGCTAACCACGAGCAGTACTTC; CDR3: CSARDRDSGRAANHEQYF
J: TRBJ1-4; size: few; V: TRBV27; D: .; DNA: TGTGCCAGCAGTTTTAAAGGGGGACCTAATGAAAAACTGTTTTTT; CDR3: CASSFKGGPNEKLFF